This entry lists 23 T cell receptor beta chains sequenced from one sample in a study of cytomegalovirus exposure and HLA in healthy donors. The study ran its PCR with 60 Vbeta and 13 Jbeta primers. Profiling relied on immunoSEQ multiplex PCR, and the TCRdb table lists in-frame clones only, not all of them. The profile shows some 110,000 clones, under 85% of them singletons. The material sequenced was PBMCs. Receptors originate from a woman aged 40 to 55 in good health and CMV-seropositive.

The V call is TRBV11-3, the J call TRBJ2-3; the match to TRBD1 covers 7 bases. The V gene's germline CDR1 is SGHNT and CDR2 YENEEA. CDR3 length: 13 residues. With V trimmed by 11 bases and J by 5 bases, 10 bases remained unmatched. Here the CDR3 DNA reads TGTGCCTCGGCAGGGGGATCGAAAGATACGCAGTATTTT. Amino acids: CASAGGSKDTQYF.

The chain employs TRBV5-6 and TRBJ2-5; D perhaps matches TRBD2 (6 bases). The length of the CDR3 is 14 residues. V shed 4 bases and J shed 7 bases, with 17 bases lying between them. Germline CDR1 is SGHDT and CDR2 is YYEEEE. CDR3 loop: CASSRPRGAGTQYF. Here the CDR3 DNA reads TGTGCCAGCAGCCGCCCCCGGGGAGCGGGGACCCAGTACTTC.

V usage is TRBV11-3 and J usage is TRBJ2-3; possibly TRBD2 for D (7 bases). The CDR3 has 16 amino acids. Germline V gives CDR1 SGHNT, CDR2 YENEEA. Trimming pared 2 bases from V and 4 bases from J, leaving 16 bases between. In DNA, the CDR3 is TGTGCCAGCAGCTTAAGGTTTGGGGGGGCGGCAGATACGCAGTATTTT. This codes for CASSLRFGGAADTQYF.

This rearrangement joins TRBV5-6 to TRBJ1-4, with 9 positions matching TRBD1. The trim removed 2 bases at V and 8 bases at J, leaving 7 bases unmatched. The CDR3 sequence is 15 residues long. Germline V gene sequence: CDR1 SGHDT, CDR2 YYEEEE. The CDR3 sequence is CASSLRTGVVEKLFF. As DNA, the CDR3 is TGTGCCAGCAGCTTACGGACAGGGGTTGTGGAAAAACTGTTTTTT.

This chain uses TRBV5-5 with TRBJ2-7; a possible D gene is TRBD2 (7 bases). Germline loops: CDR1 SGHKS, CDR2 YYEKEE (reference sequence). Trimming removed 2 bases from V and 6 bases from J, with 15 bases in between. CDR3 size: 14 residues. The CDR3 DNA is TGTGCCAGCAGCTTCGCCTCGGGGGGCAGCGAGCAGTACTTC. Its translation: CASSFASGGSEQYF.

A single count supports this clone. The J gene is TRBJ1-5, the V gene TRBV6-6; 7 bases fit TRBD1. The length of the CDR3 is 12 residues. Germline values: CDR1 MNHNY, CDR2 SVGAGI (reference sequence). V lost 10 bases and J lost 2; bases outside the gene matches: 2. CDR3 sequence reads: CAIGQGNQPQHF. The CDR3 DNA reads TGTGCCATCGGACAGGGCAATCAGCCCCAGCATTTT.

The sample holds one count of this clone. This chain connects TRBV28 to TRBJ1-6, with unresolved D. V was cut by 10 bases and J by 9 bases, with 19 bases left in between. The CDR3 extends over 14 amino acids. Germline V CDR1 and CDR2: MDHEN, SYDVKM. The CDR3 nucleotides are TGTGCCACAGTCGAGCGGGCCGTCGGTTCACCCCTCCACTTT. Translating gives CATVERAVGSPLHF.

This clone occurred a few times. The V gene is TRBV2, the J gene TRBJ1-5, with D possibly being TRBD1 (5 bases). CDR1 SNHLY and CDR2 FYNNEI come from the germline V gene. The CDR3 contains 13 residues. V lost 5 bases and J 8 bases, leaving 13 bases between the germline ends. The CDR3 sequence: CASSTTEIKPQHF. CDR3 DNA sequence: TGTGCCAGCAGTACGACAGAGATCAAGCCCCAGCATTTT. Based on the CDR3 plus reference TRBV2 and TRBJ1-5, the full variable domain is EPEVTQTPSHQVTQMGQEVILRCVPISNHLYFYWYRQILGQKVEFLVSFYNNEISEKSEIFDDQFSVERPDGSNFTLKIRSTKLEDSAMYFCASSTTEIKPQHFGDGTRLSIL.

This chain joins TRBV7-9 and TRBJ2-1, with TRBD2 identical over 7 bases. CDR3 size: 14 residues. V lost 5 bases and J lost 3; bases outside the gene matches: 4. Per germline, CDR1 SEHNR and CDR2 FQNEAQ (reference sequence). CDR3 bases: TGTGCCAGCAGCCCGCCGGGAGGCTACAATGAGCAGTTCTTC. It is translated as CASSPPGGYNEQFF.

CDR3 protein: CASSRTHAGTGPMNTEAFF. The CDR3 bases are TGCGCCAGCAGCCGGACCCATGCCGGGACAGGGCCTATGAACACTGAAGCTTTCTTT. J is TRBJ1-1 and V is TRBV5-1; 9 nucleotides match TRBD1. CDR1 and CDR2 (germline): SGHRS, YFSETQ. CDR3 length: 19 amino acids. J lost 0 bases, V lost 4 bases, and 16 bases had no gene match.

CDR3 amino acids: CASSFRVGGSNEQYF. DNA of the CDR3: TGTGCCAGCAGCTTCCGGGTGGGGGGGTCAAACGAGCAGTACTTC. The chain combines TRBV7-2 with TRBJ2-7; TRBD2 matches at 7 bases. V shed 3 bases, J shed 5 bases, and the junction held 10 bases outside the gene matches. Germline V gives CDR1 SGHTA, CDR2 FQGNSA. This CDR3 spans 15 amino acids. Drawing the rest from reference TRBV7-2 and TRBJ2-7, the complete variable domain is GAGVSQSPSNKVTEKGKDVELRCDPISGHTALYWYRQSLGQGLEFLIYFQGNSAPDKSGLPSDRFSAERTGGSVSTLTIQRTQQEDSAVYLCASSFRVGGSNEQYFGPGTRLTVT.

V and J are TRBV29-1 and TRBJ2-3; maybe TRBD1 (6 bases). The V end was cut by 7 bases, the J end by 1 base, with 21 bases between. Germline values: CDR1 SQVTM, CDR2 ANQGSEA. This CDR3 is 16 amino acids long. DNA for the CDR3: TGCAGCGACATGATGGGTCCAGGGGTCGGCACAGATACGCAGTATTTT. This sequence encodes CSDMMGPGVGTDTQYF.

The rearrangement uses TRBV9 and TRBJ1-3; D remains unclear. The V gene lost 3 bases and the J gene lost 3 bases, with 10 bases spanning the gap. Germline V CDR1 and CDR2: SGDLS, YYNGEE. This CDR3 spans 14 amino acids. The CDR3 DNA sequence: TGTGCCAGCAGCGCGGGAGGAAGTGGAAACACCATATATTTT. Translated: CASSAGGSGNTIYF.

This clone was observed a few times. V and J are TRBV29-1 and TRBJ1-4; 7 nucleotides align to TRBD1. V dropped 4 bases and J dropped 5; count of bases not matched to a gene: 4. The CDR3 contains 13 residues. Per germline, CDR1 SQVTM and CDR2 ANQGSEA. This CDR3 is CSVGEGANEKLFF. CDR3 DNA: TGCAGCGTTGGTGAGGGGGCGAATGAAAAACTGTTTTTT.

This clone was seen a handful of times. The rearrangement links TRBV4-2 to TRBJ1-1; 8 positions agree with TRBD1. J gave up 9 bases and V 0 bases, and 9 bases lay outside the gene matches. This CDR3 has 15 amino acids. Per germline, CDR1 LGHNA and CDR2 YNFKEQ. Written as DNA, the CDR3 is TGTGCCAGCAGCCAAGAGGGGGACAGGCGACCCAAAGCTTTCTTT. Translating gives CASSQEGDRRPKAFF.

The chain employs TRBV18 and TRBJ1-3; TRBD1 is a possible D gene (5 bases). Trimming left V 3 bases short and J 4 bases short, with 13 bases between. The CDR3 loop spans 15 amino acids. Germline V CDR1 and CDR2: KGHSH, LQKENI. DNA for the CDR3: TGTGCCAGCTCACCGTCCCGGGACTTCGGAAACACCATATATTTT. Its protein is CASSPSRDFGNTIYF.

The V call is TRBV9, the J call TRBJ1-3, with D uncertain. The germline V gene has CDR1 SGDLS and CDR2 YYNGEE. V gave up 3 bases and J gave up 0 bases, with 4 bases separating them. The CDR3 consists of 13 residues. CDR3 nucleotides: TGTGCCAGCAGCGCCGTCTCTGGAAACACCATATATTTT. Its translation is CASSAVSGNTIYF.

The chain's CDR3 is CASSPPLRGEDTEAFF. CDR3 bases: TGTGCCAGCAGCCCCCCCCTGAGAGGGGAGGACACTGAAGCTTTCTTT. The chain carries TRBV4-2 and TRBJ1-1, with D tentatively TRBD1 (5 bases). The CDR3 has 16 residues. Germline V lookup: CDR1 LGHNA, CDR2 YNFKEQ. The V and J ends lost 4 bases and 3 bases respectively, with 18 bases between them.

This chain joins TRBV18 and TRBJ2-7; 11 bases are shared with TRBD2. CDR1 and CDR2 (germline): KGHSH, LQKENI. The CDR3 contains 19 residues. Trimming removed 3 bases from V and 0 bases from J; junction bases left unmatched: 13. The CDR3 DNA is TGTGCCAGCTCACCTAGGACGGGACTAGCGGAGTTTAGCTCCTACGAGCAGTACTTC. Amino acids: CASSPRTGLAEFSSYEQYF.

CDR3 nucleotides: TGTGCCAGCAGCTCCAGAGCGAGCGGGGTGATGCGCACAGATACGCAGTATTTT. Amino acid sequence: CASSSRASGVMRTDTQYF. The chain joins TRBV7-8 to TRBJ2-3, with 7 bases matching TRBD2. The CDR3 spans 18 residues. J was trimmed by 1 base and V by 4 bases; bases with no gene match: 14. Germline CDR1 and CDR2: SGHVS and FQNEAQ.

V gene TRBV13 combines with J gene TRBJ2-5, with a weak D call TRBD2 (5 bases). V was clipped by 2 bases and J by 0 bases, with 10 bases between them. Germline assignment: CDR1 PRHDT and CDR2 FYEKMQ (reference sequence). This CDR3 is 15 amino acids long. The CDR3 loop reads CASSLRGRNQETQYF. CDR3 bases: TGTGCCAGCAGCTTACGGGGTCGGAACCAAGAGACCCAGTACTTC.

The CDR3 protein is CASSVSGGPTGELFF. CDR3 nucleotides: TGTGCCAGCAGTGTTAGCGGGGGGCCCACCGGGGAGCTGTTTTTT. V is TRBV6-1 and J is TRBJ2-2, with TRBD2 identical over 10 bases. The length of the CDR3 is 15 residues. Germline V gives CDR1 MNHNS, CDR2 SASEGT. The V and J ends lost 4 bases and 4 bases, in that order; junction bases with no gene match: 3.

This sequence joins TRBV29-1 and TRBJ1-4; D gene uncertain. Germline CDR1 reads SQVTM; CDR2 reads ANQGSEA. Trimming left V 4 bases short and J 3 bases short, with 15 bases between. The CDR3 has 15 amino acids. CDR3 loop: CSVGGLGFANEKLFF. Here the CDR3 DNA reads TGCAGCGTTGGAGGGTTAGGCTTCGCTAATGAAAAACTGTTTTTT.